Below are 20 T cell receptor beta chains sequenced from a single sample in a study of T cell repertoires in cytomegalovirus infection. TCRdb itself ran the reads through MiXCR, one entry per CDR3 protein. The table shows approximately 630,000 distinct CDR3 sequences, with about 24% occurring only once. Sequenced material: CD8+ T cells from PBMCs. Every receptor here comes from a human donor in good health (CMV status not recorded). Some clones in this sample may be carry-over from other donors' samples.

This clonotype was seen many times. CDR3 sequence reads: CASSQEIGLNTDTQYF. In DNA, the CDR3 is TGCGCCAGCAGCCAAGAGATAGGGCTAAACACAGATACGCAGTATTTT. The chain carries TRBV4-1 and TRBJ2-3; D remains ambiguous. The germline V gene encodes CDR1 MGHRA and CDR2 YSYEKL. This CDR3 region has 16 residues. Trimming pared 0 bases from V and 2 bases from J, leaving 12 bases between.

There are many counts of this clonotype. The chain recombines TRBV6-5 with TRBJ2-2, with 9 bases lining up with TRBD2. The J segment lost 6 bases and the V segment lost 3 bases, leaving 2 bases of the junction unmatched. The CDR3 length is 14 residues. Germline values: CDR1 MNHEY, CDR2 SVGAGI. This CDR3 reads CASSYGTSSGELFF. The CDR3 DNA sequence: TGTGCCAGCAGTTATGGGACTAGCTCCGGGGAGCTGTTTTTT.

In this sample, this clonotype turned up a few times. The chain joins TRBV28 to TRBJ2-1; TRBD2 matches at 11 bases. The V gene's germline CDR1 is MDHEN and CDR2 SYDVKM. Unmatched junction bases numbered 6, after V lost 9 bases and J lost 8 bases. This CDR3 spans 13 amino acids. CDR3 loop: CARLAGECDEQFF. As DNA, the CDR3 is TGTGCCAGACTAGCGGGGGAGTGCGATGAGCAGTTCTTC.

This clonotype appeared a few times. The genes are TRBV4-3 and TRBJ1-4; a weak D match, TRBD1 (5 bases). V lost 6 bases and J 6 bases, leaving 17 bases between the germline ends. The CDR3 has 15 residues. Germline loops: CDR1 LGHNA, CDR2 YSLEER. This CDR3 is CASSYKPGRDEKLFF. The CDR3 region has the DNA TGCGCCAGCAGTTATAAGCCAGGGAGAGATGAAAAACTGTTTTTT.

This clonotype has at least ten counts. The genes are TRBV14 and TRBJ1-1; 7 nucleotides align to TRBD1. This CDR3 has 14 amino acids. The germline CDR1 and CDR2 sequences are SGHDN and FVKESK. With V trimmed by 1 base and J by 5 bases, 4 bases remained unmatched. CDR3 bases: TGTGCCAGCAGCCAAGTAGGGGGCGGAACTGAAGCTTTCTTT. It yields the protein CASSQVGGGTEAFF.

Ten or more counts support this clonotype. The chain has TRBV28 and TRBJ2-3, with D maybe TRBD1 (6 bases). Germline CDR1 reads MDHEN; CDR2 reads SYDVKM. This CDR3 region has 18 residues. The ends were cut back, 4 bases at V and 0 bases at J, with 20 bases in the middle. The CDR3 loop reads CASSWAPGTPYSTDTQYF. The CDR3 DNA reads as TGTGCCAGCAGTTGGGCCCCCGGGACACCCTATAGCACAGATACGCAGTATTTT.

This clonotype came up a few times. The chain recombines TRBV20-1 with TRBJ2-1; D might be TRBD1 (6 bases). This CDR3 is built from 14 residues. With 5 bases removed from V and 6 bases from J, the gap between germline ends came to 17 bases. Per germline, CDR1 DFQATT and CDR2 SNEGSKA (reference sequence). DNA of the CDR3: TGCAGTGCTGGCAACCCCGACAGGCGCAATGAGCAGTTCTTC. It encodes CSAGNPDRRNEQFF.

The chain combines TRBV5-8 with TRBJ2-1, with D perhaps matching TRBD1 (5 bases). The CDR3 has 16 residues. From germline, CDR1 is SGHTS and CDR2 YDEGEE. V shed 0 bases and J shed 3 bases, with 13 bases lying between them. CDR3 nucleotide sequence: TGTGCCAGCAGCTTGGGTGACAGACCTCGCTACAATGAGCAGTTCTTC. The encoded protein is CASSLGDRPRYNEQFF.

In its sample, this clonotype was seen a few times. The genes are TRBV4-1 and TRBJ2-7; D ambiguous. This CDR3 spans 13 amino acids. Trimming left V 4 bases short and J 4 bases short, with 11 bases between. CDR1 and CDR2 (germline): MGHRA, YSYEKL. CDR3 protein: CASSPRTEYEQYF. In DNA form, the CDR3 reads TGCGCCAGCAGCCCCCGGACCGAATACGAGCAGTACTTC.

This clonotype was counted only a few times. This chain connects TRBV25-1 to TRBJ1-4; 7 bases match TRBD1. The CDR3 runs 14 residues. J gave up 8 bases and V 4 bases, and 7 bases lay outside the gene matches. Per the germline V gene, CDR1 is MGHDK and CDR2 is SYGVNS. The CDR3 DNA reads as TGTGCCAGCAGTGGGGGGGACAGAAGGGAAAAACTGTTTTTT. This translates into CASSGGDRREKLFF.

In its sample, this clonotype was seen a few times. The rearrangement uses TRBV2 and TRBJ2-6; TRBD1 matches at 7 bases. Germline CDR1 and CDR2: SNHLY and FYNNEI. There are 15 residues in the CDR3. V dropped 2 bases and J dropped 5; count of bases not matched to a gene: 3. CDR3: CASSERTGWANVLTF. CDR3 in DNA: TGTGCCAGCAGTGAAAGGACAGGCTGGGCCAACGTCCTGACTTTC.

The gene calls are TRBV27 and TRBJ2-1, with 9 bases aligning to TRBD1. The junction had 5 bases not matched to a gene; V was cut back by 7 bases and J by 7 bases. The CDR3 is made up of 13 amino acids. Germline V gene data show CDR1 as MNHEY and CDR2 as SMNVEV (reference sequence). The CDR3 loop reads CASMGQGMNEQFF. As DNA, the CDR3 is TGTGCCAGCATGGGACAGGGCATGAATGAGCAGTTCTTC.

The chain combines TRBV10-2 with TRBJ1-2; no clear D gene. V lost 2 bases, J lost 5 bases, and 15 bases lay in between. The CDR3 consists of 15 residues. CDR1 is WSHSY, CDR2 SAAADI, per germline. In nucleotides, the CDR3 is TGCGCCAGCAGTGAGCTAGGTGACCGTAGTTATGGCTACACCTTC. Translating gives CASSELGDRSYGYTF.

This clonotype was picked up a small number of times. The V call is TRBV20-1, the J call TRBJ2-1; TRBD1 agrees at 7 bases. Germline values: CDR1 DFQATT, CDR2 SNEGSKA (reference sequence). Trimming removed 6 bases from V and 4 bases from J; junction bases left unmatched: 12. This CDR3 has 15 amino acids. This CDR3 reads CSAPHPGQPYNEQFF. DNA of the CDR3: TGCAGTGCCCCCCACCCGGGACAGCCGTACAATGAGCAGTTCTTC.

Many counts were recorded for this clonotype. This sequence joins TRBV4-2 and TRBJ2-1, with 15 positions matching TRBD2. Unmatched junction bases numbered 4, after V lost 4 bases and J lost 6 bases. This CDR3 is 16 amino acids long. Germline V gene data show CDR1 as LGHNA and CDR2 as YNFKEQ. The chain's CDR3 is CASSRTSGGAGNEQFF. CDR3 sequence (DNA): TGTGCCAGCAGCCGGACTAGCGGGGGGGCGGGCAATGAGCAGTTCTTC.

This clonotype was counted a few times. CDR3 nucleotide sequence: TGTGCCAGCAGCCCTGGACTTCTTGAAGCTTTCTTT. Translated: CASSPGLLEAFF. The V and J genes are TRBV7-9 and TRBJ1-1; D remains unclear. The CDR3 runs 12 residues. Trimming left V 5 bases short and J 7 bases short, with 11 bases between. Germline values: CDR1 SEHNR, CDR2 FQNEAQ (reference sequence). The complete variable domain, with remaining parts taken from reference TRBV7-9 and TRBJ1-1, reads DTGVSQNPRHKITKRGQNVTFRCDPISEHNRLYWYRQTLGQGPEFLTYFQNEAQLEKSRLLSDRFSAERPKGSFSTLEIQRTEQGDSAMYLCASSPGLLEAFFGQGTRLTVV.

This chain uses TRBV28 with TRBJ1-2; D is ambiguous. Trimming removed 6 bases at V and 6 bases at J, with 14 bases between. CDR1 and CDR2 from the germline V gene are MDHEN and SYDVKM. The CDR3 runs to 13 residues. Written as DNA, the CDR3 is TGTGCCAGCAGCCCAATGAGGGTCGATGGCTACACCTTC. It encodes CASSPMRVDGYTF.

This clonotype was seen more than once but under ten times. The chain uses TRBV7-3 and TRBJ2-3, with D hard to call. The length of the CDR3 is 18 residues. Trimming pared 5 bases from V and 0 bases from J, leaving 21 bases between. The germline V gene encodes CDR1 SGHTA and CDR2 FQGTGA. The CDR3 DNA follows: TGTGCCAGCAGCACCCTCGAGGAAGGAGTCTACAGCACAGATACGCAGTATTTT. Amino acids: CASSTLEEGVYSTDTQYF.

The chain employs TRBV27 and TRBJ2-2; D ambiguous. Deletions cut 5 bases from V and 8 bases from J, with 9 bases between. Germline CDR1 MNHEY, CDR2 SMNVEV (reference sequence). The CDR3 runs to 12 residues. CDR3 bases: TGTGCCAGCAGTATCCCTTGGGGGGAGCTGTTTTTT. It codes for CASSIPWGELFF.

This sequence joins TRBV12-5 and TRBJ2-1; D may be TRBD1 (6 bases). Germline CDR1 reads LGHNT; CDR2 reads FRNRAP. V dropped 4 bases and J dropped 0 bases, with 10 bases sitting between them. The CDR3 is 15 amino acids. The CDR3 here is CASGSGVSSYNEQFF. CDR3 in DNA: TGTGCTAGTGGTTCAGGGGTCAGCTCCTACAATGAGCAGTTCTTC.